Listed here are 29 T cell receptor beta chains from one sample, sequenced in a study of beta chain features in type 1 diabetes. Study results and limitations: There was a moderate but significant shortening of TCRB CDR3s in all four CD4+ subsets of Type 1 diabetes patients.

Antigen specificity for these receptors is unknown. The investigators reverse transcribed all of the isolated RNA, so they sequenced expressed TCRB transcripts. Assay: immunoSEQ multiplex PCR; the TCRdb copy retains only in-frame clones and omits some. The data contain around 14,000 clones, 60% to 80% of them singletons. Sample: stem cell memory CD4+ T cells from blood. These receptor sequences come from a woman under 30 with type 1 diabetes.

This chain uses TRBV5-6 with TRBJ1-2, with 9 nucleotides matching TRBD1. Germline-derived CDR1 and CDR2 are SGHDT and YYEEEE. CDR3 length: 12 amino acids. V was clipped by 4 bases and J by 8 bases; unmatched bases: 3. CDR3 region: CASSRTGVGYTF. DNA for the CDR3: TGTGCCAGCAGCCGGACAGGGGTGGGCTACACCTTC. Full variable domain (outside the CDR3, taken from reference TRBV5-6 and TRBJ1-2): DAGVTQSPTHLIKTRGQQVTLRCSPKSGHDTVSWYQQALGQGPQFIFQYYEEEERQRGNFPDRFSGHQFPNYSSELNVNALLLGDSALYLCASSRTGVGYTFGSGTRLTVV.

This clone turned up a few times. V is TRBV29-1 and J is TRBJ2-1, with D possibly being TRBD1 (6 bases). The length of the CDR3 is 15 residues. V was cut by 3 bases and J by 1 base, with 13 bases left in between. Looked up from germline, CDR1 is SQVTM and CDR2 is ANQGSEA. CDR3 nucleotide sequence: TGCAGCGTTGAGGGTCCCGGGACATCCTACAATGAGCAGTTCTTC. Encoded protein: CSVEGPGTSYNEQFF.

The rearrangement links TRBV7-6 to TRBJ2-7, with TRBD2 matching 12 bases. Germline CDR1 reads SGHVS; CDR2 reads FNYEAQ. J lost 7 bases, V lost 5 bases, and 9 bases had no gene match. The CDR3 covers 15 residues. CDR3 loop: CASSPTPSGREEQYF. CDR3 DNA: TGTGCCAGCAGCCCCACCCCTAGCGGGAGGGAGGAGCAGTACTTC.

The J gene is TRBJ1-2, the V gene TRBV19, with 10 positions matching TRBD1. This CDR3 region has 13 residues. V gave up 5 bases and J gave up 8 bases; unmatched junction bases: 5. The germline V gene has CDR1 LNHDA and CDR2 SQIVND (reference sequence). As DNA, the CDR3 is TGTGCCAGTAGTTCGGGACAGGGGCGAGGCTACACCTTC. This codes for CASSSGQGRGYTF. Complete variable domain (other parts from reference TRBV19 and TRBJ1-2): DGGITQSPKYLFRKEGQNVTLSCEQNLNHDAMYWYRQDPGQGLRLIYYSQIVNDFQKGDIAEGYSVSREKKESFPLTVTSAQKNPTAFYLCASSSGQGRGYTFGSGTRLTVV.

The CDR3 sequence: CASSARPGLNTEAFF. The CDR3 coding sequence is TGTGCCAGCAGCGCCCGGCCGGGGTTGAACACTGAAGCTTTCTTT. This chain links TRBV21-1 with TRBJ1-1. TRBV21-1 constitutes a pseudogene. The CDR3 covers 15 residues.

The rearrangement joins TRBV10-3 to TRBJ1-5, with 10 bases lining up with TRBD1. Trimming removed 0 bases from V and 1 base from J; junction bases left unmatched: 3. The CDR3 loop spans 17 amino acids. Germline loops: CDR1 ENHRY, CDR2 SYGVKD. The CDR3 DNA sequence: TGTGCCATCAGTGAGTCCAAGGACAGGGGGAGCAATCAGCCCCAGCATTTT. Amino acid sequence: CAISESKDRGSNQPQHF.

This clone was detected a few times. The chain is built from TRBV30 and TRBJ2-1, with TRBD1 identical over 9 bases. Germline lookup yields CDR1 GTSNPN and CDR2 SVGIG (reference sequence). The CDR3 runs 13 residues. V shed 6 bases, J shed 8 bases, and the junction held 8 bases outside the gene matches. As DNA, the CDR3 is TGTGCCTGTGGACAGGGGTTCGGCTATGAGCAGTTCTTC. It is translated as CACGQGFGYEQFF. The whole variable domain, remainder taken from reference TRBV30 and TRBJ2-1, is SQTIHQWPATLVQPVGSPLSLECTVEGTSNPNLYWYRQAAGRGLQLLFYSVGIGQISSEVPQNLSASRPQDRQFILSSKKLLLSDSGFYLCACGQGFGYEQFFGPGTRLTVL.

This chain connects TRBV27 to TRBJ2-1; D possibly corresponds to TRBD2 (6 bases). Germline V gene sequence: CDR1 MNHEY, CDR2 SMNVEV (reference sequence). V gave up 6 bases and J gave up 0 bases, with 9 bases separating them. CDR3 length: 14 residues. The chain's CDR3 is CASRAGSSYNEQFF. CDR3 coding DNA: TGTGCCAGCAGAGCGGGTAGCTCCTACAATGAGCAGTTCTTC.

A few counts support this clone. This chain joins TRBV7-9 and TRBJ2-1; possibly TRBD1 for D (6 bases). This CDR3 comprises 11 residues. In germline, CDR1 is SEHNR, CDR2 FQNEAQ (reference sequence). The V and J ends lost 10 bases and 11 bases respectively, with 15 bases between them. CDR3 DNA sequence: TGTGCCACTCAGCCAGGGGCGAAGCAGTTCTTC. This codes for CATQPGAKQFF.

The rearrangement links TRBV18 to TRBJ1-1; possible D gene TRBD1, 6 bases. V was clipped by 4 bases and J by 4 bases, with 13 bases between them. The length of the CDR3 is 14 residues. Germline V gene sequence: CDR1 KGHSH, CDR2 LQKENI. This CDR3 reads CASSLRGGSTEAFF. The CDR3 DNA reads TGTGCCAGCTCACTAAGGGGGGGGTCCACTGAAGCTTTCTTT.

This rearrangement joins TRBV11-2 to TRBJ2-7; 8 bases agree with TRBD2. CDR3 length equals 14 residues. The germline V gene has CDR1 SGHAT and CDR2 FQNNGV. The J segment lost 6 bases and the V segment lost 1 base, leaving 5 bases of the junction unmatched. The CDR3 reads CASSLAGTRGEQYF. DNA for the CDR3: TGTGCCAGCAGCTTAGCCGGGACTAGAGGCGAGCAGTACTTC.

This chain links TRBV5-4 with TRBJ2-4, with 12 bases that match TRBD1. The CDR3 consists of 15 residues. Germline assignment: CDR1 SGHNT and CDR2 YYREEE (reference sequence). Trimming removed 4 bases from V and 7 bases from J; junction bases left unmatched: 6. CDR3 amino acids: CASSGGQGARNIQYF. CDR3 sequence (DNA): TGTGCCAGCAGCGGGGGACAGGGGGCGCGGAACATTCAGTACTTC.

The chain combines TRBV27 with TRBJ1-5; D not resolved. The germline V and J ends were trimmed by 2 bases and 2 bases, with 7 bases remaining between them. Germline values: CDR1 MNHEY, CDR2 SMNVEV (reference sequence). The CDR3 contains 14 residues. The CDR3 sequence: CASSLRQGNQPQHF. For the CDR3, the DNA is TGTGCCAGCAGTTTACGGCAGGGCAATCAGCCCCAGCATTTT.

The rearrangement links TRBV14 to TRBJ2-4; D is perhaps TRBD1 (6 bases). Trimming removed 2 bases from V and 0 bases from J, with 11 bases in between. The CDR3 is 16 residues long. Germline CDR1 SGHDN, CDR2 FVKESK. CDR3 in amino acids: CASSQLTGRAKNIQYF. CDR3 sequence (DNA): TGTGCCAGCAGCCAACTCACAGGGCGAGCCAAAAACATTCAGTACTTC.

The genes are TRBV9 and TRBJ2-3, with TRBD2 matching 8 bases. Per the germline V gene, CDR1 is SGDLS and CDR2 is YYNGEE. J lost 2 bases, V lost 4 bases, and 6 bases had no gene match. This CDR3 spans 15 amino acids. The CDR3 loop is CASSRLAGDTDTQYF. As DNA, the CDR3 is TGTGCCAGCAGCCGTCTAGCGGGCGACACAGATACGCAGTATTTT.

This clone was detected only a few times. The gene calls are TRBV28 and TRBJ2-3; 12 bases are a match to TRBD2. Germline CDR1 reads MDHEN; CDR2 reads SYDVKM. This CDR3 contains 16 residues. The V segment lost 7 bases and the J segment 3 bases; nucleotides outside the gene matches: 8. The CDR3 loop reads CASTPIGLAGTDTQYF. The CDR3 coding sequence is TGTGCCAGCACCCCGATTGGACTAGCGGGGACAGATACGCAGTATTTT.

V usage is TRBV21-1 and J usage is TRBJ1-2; the D call in the table, TRBD1, was not verified against the DNA. TRBV21-1 is a documented pseudogene. The length of the CDR3 is 15 residues. The CDR3 coding sequence is TGTGCCAGCAGCAATCGATGGGGGCGCAGCTATGGCTACACCTTC. Amino acid sequence: CASSNRWGRSYGYTF.

The chain couples TRBV30 to TRBJ2-7; TRBD2 matches 11 bases. V was pared by 3 bases and J by 0 bases, with 1 base of the junction left unmatched. The CDR3 covers 14 residues. Germline CDR1 is GTSNPN and CDR2 is SVGIG (reference sequence). For the CDR3, the DNA is TGTGCCTGGAGACTAGCGGGAGTCTCCTACGAGCAGTACTTC. It translates to CAWRLAGVSYEQYF. The full variable domain, completed using reference TRBV30 and TRBJ2-7, is SQTIHQWPATLVQPVGSPLSLECTVEGTSNPNLYWYRQAAGRGLQLLFYSVGIGQISSEVPQNLSASRPQDRQFILSSKKLLLSDSGFYLCAWRLAGVSYEQYFGPGTRLTVT.

This clone was detected once. This chain connects TRBV28 to TRBJ2-1, with D possibly being TRBD2 (5 bases). V was clipped by 7 bases and J by 1 base, with 17 bases between them. The CDR3 extends over 16 amino acids. The germline V gene encodes CDR1 MDHEN and CDR2 SYDVKM. CDR3 in DNA: TGTGCCAGCAATCCGCTGGGGAGTTTGTCCTACAATGAGCAGTTCTTC. Protein: CASNPLGSLSYNEQFF.

The CDR3 DNA is TGCAGTGCTAGAGGGCTGCATGAGCAGTTCTTC. It is translated as CSARGLHEQFF. The V call is TRBV20-1, the J call TRBJ2-1; D not certain. Germline loops: CDR1 DFQATT, CDR2 SNEGSKA (reference sequence). V was pared by 1 base and J by 8 bases, with 6 bases between. CDR3 length: 11 amino acids.

This sequence joins TRBV10-3 and TRBJ2-5, with a possible D match to TRBD1 (6 bases). The CDR3 sequence is 13 residues long. The V end lost 8 bases, the J end lost 4 bases, and 14 bases lay between the germline ends. Germline lookup yields CDR1 ENHRY and CDR2 SYGVKD. The CDR3: CAIGVTGGETQYF. CDR3 bases: TGTGCCATCGGGGTGACAGGAGGAGAGACCCAGTACTTC.

V is TRBV28 and J is TRBJ1-1; D is unresolved. The CDR3 covers 12 residues. The V end was cut by 3 bases, the J end by 3 bases, with 5 bases between. Germline values: CDR1 MDHEN, CDR2 SYDVKM. CDR3 sequence (DNA): TGTGCCAGCAGTTTCGGGGACACTGAAGCTTTCTTT. Its translation is CASSFGDTEAFF.

The chain is built from TRBV11-2 and TRBJ2-3, with TRBD2 identical over 7 bases. The CDR3 is 15 amino acids. J was trimmed by 0 bases and V by 5 bases; bases with no gene match: 5. The germline gives CDR1 SGHAT, CDR2 FQNNGV. The CDR3 nucleotides read TGTGCCAGCAGCCCGCTAGCGGTTAGCACAGATACGCAGTATTTT. Its protein is CASSPLAVSTDTQYF.

The chain combines TRBV2 with TRBJ2-5; D uncertain. The CDR3 covers 13 residues. Germline CDR1 reads SNHLY; CDR2 reads FYNNEI. V dropped 7 bases and J dropped 3 bases, with 12 bases sitting between them. In DNA, the CDR3 is TGTGCCAGCACCCGTACCAGAAAAGAGACCCAGTACTTC. Residues: CASTRTRKETQYF.

The V call is TRBV30, the J call TRBJ1-1; D is uncertain. The CDR3 consists of 15 residues. CDR1 and CDR2 from the germline V gene are GTSNPN and SVGIG (reference sequence). Deletions cut 5 bases from V and 2 bases from J, with 18 bases between. CDR3 region: CAWGSVREGNTEAFF. The CDR3 nucleotides are TGTGCCTGGGGGAGTGTGAGGGAGGGTAACACTGAAGCTTTCTTT. Drawing the rest from reference TRBV30 and TRBJ1-1, the complete variable domain is SQTIHQWPATLVQPVGSPLSLECTVEGTSNPNLYWYRQAAGRGLQLLFYSVGIGQISSEVPQNLSASRPQDRQFILSSKKLLLSDSGFYLCAWGSVREGNTEAFFGQGTRLTVV.

The chain couples TRBV29-1 to TRBJ2-5; 12 bases fit TRBD2. The J call may not be correct, given that the DNA end is closer to TRBJ2-7. The CDR3 is 16 amino acids. Germline-derived CDR1 and CDR2 are SQVTM and ANQGSEA. The CDR3 sequence is CSVGPLAGGPIYEQYF. For the CDR3, the DNA is TGCAGCGTTGGCCCCCTAGCGGGAGGGCCCATCTACGAGCAGTACTTC.

The chain links TRBV2 to TRBJ2-6; the match to TRBD1 covers 8 bases. V lost 6 bases, J lost 0 bases, and 16 bases stayed unmatched. Looked up from germline, CDR1 is SNHLY and CDR2 is FYNNEI. The CDR3 length is 20 residues. CDR3 sequence: CASRPGPGQGGPSGANVLTF. The CDR3 DNA reads as TGTGCCAGCAGACCTGGCCCCGGACAGGGAGGTCCCTCTGGGGCCAACGTCCTGACTTTC.

There are a few counts of this clone. V and J are TRBV10-3 and TRBJ2-1; TRBD2 is a possible D gene (5 bases). CDR1 and CDR2 (germline): ENHRY, SYGVKD. V was cut by 0 bases and J by 1 base, with 16 bases left in between. The CDR3 is made up of 18 amino acids. The CDR3 reads CAISESEGRGQSYNEQFF. CDR3 nucleotides: TGTGCCATCAGTGAGTCAGAGGGCCGAGGCCAATCCTACAATGAGCAGTTCTTC.

The rearrangement joins TRBV20-1 to TRBJ1-2; TRBD1 matches at 7 bases. V dropped 6 bases and J dropped 7; count of bases not matched to a gene: 5. Germline lookup yields CDR1 DFQATT and CDR2 SNEGSKA (reference sequence). CDR3 length: 11 residues. CDR3 DNA: TGCAGTGCCGCCCACAGGGGTGGCTACACCTTC. It codes for CSAAHRGGYTF.